The T cell receptor (beta chain) described here comes from a study of blood T cell repertoires in COVID-19. This CDR3 region has 13 residues. V trimming: 4 bases; J trimming: 5 bases; junction bases outside the gene matches: 4. CDR1 is SEHNR, CDR2 FQNEAQ, per germline (reference sequence). This clone is a singleton in its sample. Assay: immunoSEQ multiplex PCR; the TCRdb copy retains only in-frame clones and omits some. The sample lists 310,000 or so clones, approximately 88% occurring once. This sequence joins TRBV7-9 and TRBJ1-1; 7 positions match TRBD1. Specimen: peripheral blood. This receptor was identified in a man under 40 with COVID-19, enrolled during active disease. DNA of the CDR3: TGTGCCAGCAGCTACGCAGGGGGGACTGAAGCTTTCTTT. Translation gives CASSYAGGTEAFF. The variable domain in full, completed from reference TRBV7-9 and TRBJ1-1, reads DTGVSQNPRHKITKRGQNVTFRCDPISEHNRLYWYRQTLGQGPEFLTYFQNEAQLEKSRLLSDRFSAERPKGSFSTLEIQRTEQGDSAMYLCASSYAGGTEAFFGQGTRLTVV.